Listed below are T cell receptor beta chains from one sample, sequenced in a study of cytomegalovirus exposure and HLA in healthy donors. Sequenced by immunoSEQ multiplex PCR; TCRdb stores in-frame clones only, minus some. The sample has 200,000 to 250,000 clones, about 80% seen once. Source material: PBMCs. The origin of the receptors is a middle-aged woman in good health and CMV-seronegative. Each CDR3 is given without its conserved first and last residue.

V	J	CDR3
TRBV6-1	TRBJ2-1	ASSEVGGVTYNEQF
TRBV11-2	TRBJ1-4	ASSPMDSFNEKLF
TRBV19	TRBJ2-3	ASRTRRDSGSDTQY
TRBV9	TRBJ2-5	ASSDRDSRTETQY
TRBV19	TRBJ1-2	ASSIFDRGGGYT
TRBV7-8	TRBJ1-1	ASSPGQVGTEAF
TRBV6-1	TRBJ2-3	ASSRSGVSTDTQY
TRBV5-6	TRBJ1-2	ASRNRQGKNYGYT
TRBV5-4	TRBJ2-7	ASSLAGTGTYEQY
TRBV7-6	TRBJ2-3	ASSSYELAGALTDTQY
TRBV19	TRBJ1-3	ASSLQGSGNTIY
TRBV7-9	TRBJ2-5	ASSPTAQTQY
TRBV5-1	TRBJ1-4	ASSLTGASNEKLF
TRBV11-1	TRBJ2-5	ASSPPGTGVSTQY
TRBV5-1	TRBJ1-2	ASSAWDRVYGYT
TRBV2	TRBJ2-1	ASSGLAGANNEQF
TRBV15	TRBJ2-7	ATSVGQGFYEQY
TRBV10-3	TRBJ1-1	AISESSGALNTEAF
TRBV4-2	TRBJ1-2	ASSQVGSRGYT
TRBV5-4	TRBJ2-7	ASSLDRGSYEQY
TRBV7-8	TRBJ1-1	ASSLVGGARNTEAF
TRBV4-2	TRBJ1-6	ASSQGADVSPLH
TRBV19	TRBJ1-5	ASSDDRGLRGNQPQH
TRBV7-6	TRBJ2-7	ASSLILTGTSSYEQY
TRBV12-5	TRBJ1-1	ASGLGYGQKAF
TRBV2	TRBJ1-1	ASSGTGGTEAF
TRBV28	TRBJ2-5	ASSLGTGKQETQY
TRBV5-1	TRBJ2-7	ASSLIPSYEQY
TRBV10-2	TRBJ2-7	ASSDVGQGIDEQY
TRBV11-3	TRBJ2-1	ASSPGTSGHEQF
TRBV4-3	TRBJ2-3	ASSQVRALTDTQY
TRBV5-4	.	ASSSATGDYEQY
TRBV7-3	TRBJ2-3	ASSPDGQGAIDTQY
TRBV6-6	TRBJ2-5	ASRGWEETQY
TRBV11-3	TRBJ2-7	ASSGGQNYEQY
TRBV28	TRBJ1-5	ASSFDSAVQPQH
TRBV5-1	.	ASSMEVYYEQY
TRBV7-2	TRBJ2-4	ASSSPSKWNIQY
TRBV30	TRBJ1-1	AWTRQPNTEAF
TRBV9	TRBJ2-7	ASSVDRGSDEQY
TRBV4-3	TRBJ2-4	ASSQTGGRVDIQY
TRBV6-5	TRBJ1-5	ASGEGTGYQPQH
TRBV29-1	TRBJ2-1	SVEGAGAELF
TRBV29-1	TRBJ1-2	SGGQGVLGGYT
TRBV7-9	TRBJ2-3	ASSLTGGLGDTQY
TRBV2	TRBJ2-1	ASKDRGKNNEQF